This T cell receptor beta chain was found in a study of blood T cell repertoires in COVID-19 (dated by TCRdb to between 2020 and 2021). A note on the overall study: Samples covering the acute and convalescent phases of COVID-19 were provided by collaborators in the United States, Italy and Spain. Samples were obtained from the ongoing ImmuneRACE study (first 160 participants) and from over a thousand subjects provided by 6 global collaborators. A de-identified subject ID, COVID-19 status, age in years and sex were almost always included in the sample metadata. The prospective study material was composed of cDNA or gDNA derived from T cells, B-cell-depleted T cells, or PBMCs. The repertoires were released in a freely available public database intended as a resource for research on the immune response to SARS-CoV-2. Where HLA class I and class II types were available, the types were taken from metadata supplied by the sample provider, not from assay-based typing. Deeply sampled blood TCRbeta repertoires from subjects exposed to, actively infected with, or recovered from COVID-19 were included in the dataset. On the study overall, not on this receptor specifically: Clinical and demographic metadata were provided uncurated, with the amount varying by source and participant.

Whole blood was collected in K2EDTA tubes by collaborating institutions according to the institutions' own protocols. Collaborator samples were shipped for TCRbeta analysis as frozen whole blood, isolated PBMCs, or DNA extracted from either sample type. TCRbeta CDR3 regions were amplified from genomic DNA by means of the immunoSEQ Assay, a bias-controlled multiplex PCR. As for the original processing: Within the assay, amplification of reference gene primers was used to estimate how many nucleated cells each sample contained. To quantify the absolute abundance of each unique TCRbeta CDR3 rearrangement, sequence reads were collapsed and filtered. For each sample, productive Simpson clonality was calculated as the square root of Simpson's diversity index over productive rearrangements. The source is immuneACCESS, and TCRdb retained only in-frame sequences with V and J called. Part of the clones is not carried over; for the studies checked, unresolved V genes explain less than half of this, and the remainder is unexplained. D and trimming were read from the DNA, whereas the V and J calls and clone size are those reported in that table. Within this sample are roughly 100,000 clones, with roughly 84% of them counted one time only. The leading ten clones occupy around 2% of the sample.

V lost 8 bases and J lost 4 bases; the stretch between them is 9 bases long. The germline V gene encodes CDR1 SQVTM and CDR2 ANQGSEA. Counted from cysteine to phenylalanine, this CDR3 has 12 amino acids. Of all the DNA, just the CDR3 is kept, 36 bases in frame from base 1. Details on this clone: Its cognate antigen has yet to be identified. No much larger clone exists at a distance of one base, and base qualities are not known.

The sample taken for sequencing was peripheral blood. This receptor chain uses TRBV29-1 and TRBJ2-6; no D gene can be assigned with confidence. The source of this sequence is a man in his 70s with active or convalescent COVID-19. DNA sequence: TGCAGCCATTATACAGGGGCCAACGTCCTGACTTTC. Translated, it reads CSHYTGANVLTF.